The rows below give T cell receptor beta chains drawn from one sample of a study of Ad26.COV2.S vaccination and SARS-CoV-2 variants. Clones were sequenced by immunoSEQ multiplex PCR, and TCRdb holds only the in-frame ones, with some missing. This sample carries around 100,000 clones, about three quarters of them seen once, and the ten largest clones take roughly 17%. Material: peripheral blood, obtained after recovery from COVID-19. These receptors were obtained from a human donor who had recovered from COVID-19. Each CDR3 is given with its conserved first and last residue. The D gene is left open where the match is weak. A row's size may be missing; if present it is once, few, many or a size class.

>-|TRBV24-1|-|TRBJ1-4
CATSDLGEKLFF
TGTGCCACCAGTGATTTAGGTGAAAAACTGTTTTTT
>-|TRBV12-3/TRBV12-4|-|TRBJ1-2
CASSLSQGHTF
TGTGCCAGCAGTTTATCACAGGGTCACACCTTC
>TRBD2|TRBV28|-|TRBJ2-3
CASSLLAGLDTQYF
TGTGCCAGCAGTTTATTAGCGGGGTTAGATACGCAGTATTTT
>-|TRBV19|-|TRBJ1-1
CASSIDGSRTEAFF
TGTGCCAGTAGTATAGATGGCAGCCGCACTGAAGCTTTCTTT
>-|TRBV27|-|TRBJ1-5
CAIPSGFYSNQPQHF
TGTGCCATCCCCTCTGGGTTCTATAGCAATCAGCCCCAGCATTTT
>-|TRBV10-3|-|TRBJ1-6
CAITSDGGRPLHF
TGTGCCATCACCTCGGACGGTGGTAGACCCCTCCACTTT
>TRBD2|TRBV6-1|-|TRBJ2-3
CASSEGVTSATDTQYF
TGTGCCAGCAGTGAAGGGGTGACTAGCGCCACAGATACGCAGTATTTT
>TRBD2|TRBV5-1|-|TRBJ2-1
CASSLGLAEPGEQFF
TGCGCCAGCAGCTTGGGACTAGCGGAGCCCGGTGAGCAGTTCTTC
>TRBD2|TRBV5-5|-|TRBJ2-5
CASSFLAGEQETQYF
TGTGCCAGCAGCTTCTTAGCGGGGGAGCAAGAGACCCAGTACTTC
>TRBD1|TRBV18|-|TRBJ2-2
CASSPPGGAYTGELFF
TGTGCCAGCTCACCACCAGGGGGCGCGTACACCGGGGAGCTGTTTTTT
>-|TRBV7-2|few|TRBJ1-1
CASSLTGSYTEAFF
TGTGCCAGCAGCTTAACCGGGTCCTACACTGAAGCTTTCTTT
>-|TRBV10-3|-|TRBJ1-1
CAISAEVRSAEAFF
TGTGCCATCAGTGCTGAAGTGCGGTCGGCTGAAGCTTTCTTT
>-|TRBV28|-|TRBJ1-6
CASSLSPGAGDSPLHF
TGTGCCAGCAGTCTCTCCCCCGGGGCGGGGGATTCACCCCTCCACTTT
>-|TRBV20-1|-|TRBJ2-3
CSALRIDTQYF
TGCAGTGCTTTACGCATAGATACGCAGTATTTT
>-|TRBV12-5|-|TRBJ1-3
CASGFGNSGNTIYF
TGTGCTAGTGGTTTCGGCAACTCTGGAAACACCATATATTTT
>-|TRBV2|-|TRBJ1-1
CASSEEGSTEAFF
TGTGCCAGCAGTGAAGAGGGGAGCACTGAAGCTTTCTTT
>TRBD1|TRBV5-1|once|TRBJ2-1
CASSLATGGGSEQFF
TGCGCCAGCAGCTTGGCAACAGGGGGAGGAAGTGAGCAGTTCTTC
>TRBD1|TRBV19|-|TRBJ1-1
CASSMDRENTEAFF
TGTGCCAGTAGTATGGACAGGGAGAACACTGAAGCTTTCTTT
>TRBD2|TRBV11-1|-|TRBJ2-3
CVSSPGSGGDTQYF
TGTGTCAGCAGTCCGGGGAGCGGGGGAGATACGCAGTATTTT
>-|TRBV5-4|-|TRBJ1-2
CASSLEWGNYGYTF
TGTGCCAGCAGCTTGGAGTGGGGAAACTATGGCTACACCTTC
>-|TRBV3-1/TRBV3-2|-|TRBJ2-7
CASSQKHNIYEQYF
TGTGCCAGCAGCCAGAAGCACAACATCTACGAGCAGTACTTC
>-|TRBV5-1|-|TRBJ1-1
CASSEDWNTEAFF
TGCGCCAGCAGCGAAGACTGGAACACTGAAGCTTTCTTT
>TRBD1|TRBV5-1|-|TRBJ2-7
CASSWRRQGATSYEQYF
TGCGCCAGCAGCTGGAGAAGACAGGGGGCGACCTCCTACGAGCAGTACTTC
>-|TRBV15|-|TRBJ2-3
CATSRDRLDTQYF
TGTGCCACCAGCAGAGATCGATTGGATACGCAGTATTTT
>-|TRBV27|-|TRBJ1-1
CASSSVHMNTEAFF
TGTGCCAGCAGTTCAGTTCATATGAACACTGAAGCTTTCTTT
>-|TRBV7-9|-|TRBJ2-2
CASSLTGELFF
TGTGCCAGCAGCTTGACCGGGGAGCTGTTTTTT
>TRBD2|TRBV28|-|TRBJ2-2
CASRRLAAPLNTGELFF
TGTGCCAGCAGACGACTAGCGGCTCCCCTCAACACCGGGGAGCTGTTTTTT
>-|TRBV28|few|TRBJ1-5
CASSRIGTGNQPQHF
TGTGCCAGCAGCCGCATCGGGACGGGCAATCAGCCCCAGCATTTT
>-|TRBV7-9|-|TRBJ2-5
CASSLSLGPETQYF
TGTGCCAGCAGCTTAAGTTTGGGGCCAGAGACCCAGTACTTC
>-|TRBV12-3/TRBV12-4|once|TRBJ1-1
CASSLGRQSRPFF
TGTGCCAGCAGTTTGGGGCGACAGTCGCGACCTTTCTTT
>-|TRBV29-1|-|TRBJ1-1
CSVERARNTEAFF
TGCAGCGTTGAAAGGGCGAGGAACACTGAAGCTTTCTTT
>-|TRBV9|-|TRBJ2-5
CASSATGGRWETQYF
TGTGCCAGCAGCGCGACCGGGGGACGTTGGGAGACCCAGTACTTC
>-|TRBV29-1|-|TRBJ1-6
CSVSGESSYNSPLHF
TGCAGCGTTTCGGGCGAGAGCTCCTATAATTCACCCCTCCACTTT
>-|TRBV28|-|TRBJ1-2
CALQSSQLDGYTF
TGTGCCCTTCAGAGTTCCCAACTAGATGGCTACACCTTC
>-|TRBV6-5|-|TRBJ1-5
CASSSGRINQPQHF
TGTGCCAGCAGTTCAGGGCGGATCAATCAGCCCCAGCATTTT
>TRBD1|TRBV2|-|TRBJ2-2
CASSEMGQGVTGELFF
TGTGCCAGCAGTGAAATGGGTCAGGGGGTCACCGGGGAGCTGTTTTTT
>-|TRBV3-1/TRBV3-2|-|TRBJ1-3
CASSQTYSGNTIYF
TGTGCCAGCAGCCAAACTTACTCTGGAAACACCATATATTTT
>-|TRBV7-2|-|TRBJ2-3
CASSLSGPDTQYF
TGTGCCAGCAGCTTATCGGGTCCGGATACGCAGTATTTT
>-|TRBV2|-|TRBJ1-5
CASSASNSNQPQHF
TGTGCCAGCAGTGCTAGCAATAGCAATCAGCCCCAGCATTTT
>-|TRBV28|-|TRBJ2-3
CASRGTSTDTQYF
TGTGCCAGCAGGGGAACTAGCACAGATACGCAGTATTTT
>-|TRBV10-2|-|TRBJ2-1
CASSEGTYNEQFF
TGCGCCAGCAGTGAGGGGACATACAATGAGCAGTTCTTC
>-|TRBV20-1|-|TRBJ1-3
CSASTELHSGNTIYF
TGCAGTGCTAGTACGGAGCTCCACTCTGGAAACACCATATATTTT
>-|TRBV7-9|-|TRBJ1-3
CASSWAQGSGNTIYF
TGTGCCAGCAGCTGGGCACAGGGCTCTGGAAACACCATATATTTT
>-|TRBV14|once|TRBJ1-2
CASSQDAGTTGGYTF
TGTGCCAGCAGCCAGGATGCGGGGACCACGGGCGGCTACACCTTC
>-|TRBV11-2|-|TRBJ2-7
CASSLVWGGRTESYEQYF
TGTGCCAGCAGCTTAGTTTGGGGGGGCCGGACTGAGAGTTACGAGCAGTACTTC
>-|TRBV4-1|-|TRBJ1-6
CASSQSKQATEAPLHF
TGCGCCAGCAGTCAAAGCAAACAGGCCACGGAGGCACCCCTCCACTTT